This T cell receptor (beta chain) was sequenced during a study of early T cells in non-severe SARS-CoV-2 infection. Study-level points and caveats: CD4 and private specificities were missed by VDJdb matching, which favored anti-spike CD8 responses.

This clonotype was observed many times. Its cognate antigen is unknown. Trimming took 2 bases from V and 0 from J, leaving 10 bases between them. The CDR3 spans 15 residues. The germline V gene has CDR1 SNHLY and CDR2 FYNNEI. From the 5' RACE reads, TCRdb called clonotypes with MiXCR, one entry per CDR3 protein. The sample carries tens of thousands of distinct CDR3 sequences, 6% to 7% recorded once. Sequences were obtained from whole blood. This chain links TRBV2 with TRBJ2-5; a possible D gene is TRBD1 (6 bases). This clonotype was sampled from an adult who was a healthcare worker with PCR-confirmed SARS-CoV-2 infection or an uninfected control (not recorded which). The CDR3 is CASSERRTDQETQYF. For the CDR3, the DNA is TGTGCCAGCAGTGAAAGGCGGACAGACCAAGAGACCCAGTACTTC.